The 25 T cell receptor beta chains given below trace back to one sample, sequenced in a study of human T cells and chemical hapten exposure. MiXCR was run by TCRdb on the RACE reads, yielding one entry per CDR3 protein. This repertoire shows about 89,000 distinct CDR3 sequences, approximately 11% found once; its top ten account for more than 2%. The time point is: patch test 2, 6 weeks after DPC sensitization. Treatment here: therapeutic diphenylcyclopropenone sensitization with weekly scalp DPC. Sequenced here: whole blood, sampled in connection with sensitization to the hapten diphenylcyclopropenone (DPC). Every receptor here comes from a man aged 35-49 years with alopecia areata. Some clones in this sample may be carry-over from other donors' samples.

This clonotype occurred many times. The CDR3 loop reads CASSVTTGGHNEQFF. The DNA for the CDR3 is TGTGCCAGCAGTGTCACGACAGGGGGCCACAATGAGCAGTTCTTC. The chain has TRBV6-4 and TRBJ2-1; 10 bases fit TRBD1. V was pared by 4 bases and J by 5 bases, with 5 bases of the junction left unmatched. The CDR3 is made up of 15 amino acids. Germline assignment: CDR1 MRHNA and CDR2 SNTAGT.

This clonotype was detected many times. V is TRBV27 and J is TRBJ2-3; 7 bases match TRBD1. This CDR3 spans 16 amino acids. CDR1 and CDR2 (germline): MNHEY, SMNVEV (reference sequence). V was clipped by 6 bases and J by 5 bases; unmatched bases: 14. Written as DNA, the CDR3 is TGTGCCAGCAGCTTAGTCCCGGGACAGCTCGTAGATACGCAGTATTTT. Its protein is CASSLVPGQLVDTQYF.

The V and J genes are TRBV29-1 and TRBJ1-2, with no clear D. Trimming stripped 0 bases from V and 1 base from J, with 6 bases between. There are 13 residues in the CDR3. Germline CDR1 reads SQVTM; CDR2 reads ANQGSEA. CDR3 nucleotides: TGCAGCGTTGAAGATCAAGATAACTATGGCTACACCTTC. Its protein is CSVEDQDNYGYTF.

This chain uses TRBV7-3 with TRBJ2-3; the D gene is possibly TRBD2 (5 bases). Germline V lookup: CDR1 SGHTA, CDR2 FQGTGA. This CDR3 spans 16 amino acids. V lost 2 bases to trimming and J lost 1 base, with 13 bases between them. CDR3 DNA: TGTGCCAGCAGCTTATTGAGGGAGTTGGGCACAGATACGCAGTATTTT. Its protein product is CASSLLRELGTDTQYF.

This clonotype showed up just a few times. The chain recombines TRBV6-2 or TRBV6-3 with TRBJ1-2, with D possibly TRBD1 on 5 matching bases. V was cut by 4 bases and J by 2 bases, with 11 bases left in between. Germline V CDR1 and CDR2: MNHEY, SVGEGT. The CDR3 length is 14 residues. The DNA for the CDR3 is TGTGCCAGCAGTTCCGGGACCGCAAACTATGGCTACACCTTC. This sequence encodes CASSSGTANYGYTF.

This clonotype was seen a handful of times. The genes are TRBV28 and TRBJ2-1, with 12 bases that match TRBD2. From germline, CDR1 is MDHEN and CDR2 SYDVKM. The V segment lost 6 bases and the J segment 7 bases; nucleotides outside the gene matches: 7. The CDR3 consists of 15 residues. The CDR3 DNA reads as TGTGCCAGCAGCCTCCTAGCGGGAGGGCGTAATGAGCAGTTCTTC. Protein: CASSLLAGGRNEQFF.

The chain recombines TRBV11-1 with TRBJ2-1; maybe TRBD1 (6 bases). The V end was cut by 7 bases, the J end by 7 bases, with 11 bases between. The CDR3 runs to 12 residues. Per germline, CDR1 SGHAT and CDR2 FQDESV (reference sequence). The CDR3 loop reads CASTIGGNEQFF. The CDR3 coding sequence is TGTGCCAGCACCATAGGGGGAAATGAGCAGTTCTTC.

There are a few counts of this clonotype. The genes are TRBV9 and TRBJ2-6; perhaps TRBD1 as D (5 bases). Germline V gene sequence: CDR1 SGDLS, CDR2 YYNGEE. V lost 2 bases and J 0 bases, leaving 12 bases between the germline ends. This CDR3 is built from 17 residues. The CDR3 protein is CASSVRQITSGANVLTF. Written as DNA, the CDR3 is TGTGCCAGCAGCGTTAGACAGATTACCTCTGGGGCCAACGTCCTGACTTTC. Using reference TRBV9 and TRBJ2-6 for the parts outside the CDR3, the full variable domain is DSGVTQTPKHLITATGQRVTLRCSPRSGDLSVYWYQQSLDQGLQFLIQYYNGEERAKGNILERFSAQQFPDLHSELNLSSLELGDSALYFCASSVRQITSGANVLTFGAGSRLTVL.

This clonotype occurred a few times. The CDR3 is CSSQGWLPGQDTQYF. The CDR3 DNA is TGCAGCAGCCAAGGGTGGCTACCCGGGCAGGACACGCAGTATTTT. The V call is TRBV29-1, the J call TRBJ2-3; no clear D gene. The CDR3 is 15 residues long. Trimming shortened V by 8 bases and J by 9 bases, and 27 bases separated the two germline ends. CDR1 is SQVTM and CDR2 is ANQGSEA in the germline V gene.

The rearrangement joins TRBV7-3 to TRBJ2-7, with TRBD2 matching over 9 bases. Germline lookup yields CDR1 SGHTA and CDR2 FQGTGA. This CDR3 has 12 residues. CDR3 loop: CTGREGDPEQYV. DNA of the CDR3: TGTACCGGGCGGGAGGGGGACCCCGAGCAGTACGTC.

This sequence joins TRBV20-1 and TRBJ2-6; D not certain. V was pared by 0 bases and J by 6 bases, with 12 bases between. Germline V CDR1 and CDR2: DFQATT, SNEGSKA (reference sequence). The CDR3 has 15 residues. CDR3 DNA: TGCAGTGCTAGAGATCCAAGGAAATCGGCCAACGTCCTGACTTTC. Protein: CSARDPRKSANVLTF.

This clonotype was found a few times. The chain combines TRBV16 with TRBJ2-7; no firm D call. CDR3 length: 13 amino acids. The germline V gene encodes CDR1 KGHSY and CDR2 FQNENV. The ends were cut back, 4 bases at V and 1 base at J, with 8 bases in the middle. The CDR3, as DNA: TGTGCCAGCAGCCCCTCTTTTTCCTACGAGCAGTACGTC. It translates to CASSPSFSYEQYV.

At least ten counts were recorded for this clonotype. V gene TRBV7-8 combines with J gene TRBJ2-1, with D tentatively TRBD1 (5 bases). Germline values: CDR1 SGHVS, CDR2 FQNEAQ. CDR3 length: 14 residues. The V end lost 3 bases, the J end lost 6 bases, and 12 bases lay between the germline ends. CDR3 amino acids: CASSLDTILNEQFF. CDR3 nucleotides: TGTGCCAGCAGCTTGGACACCATCCTCAATGAGCAGTTCTTC.

In this sample, this clonotype turned up a few times. This chain's CDR3 is CAWSVAGAGTDTQYF. CDR3 coding DNA: TGTGCCTGGAGTGTCGCGGGAGCGGGCACAGATACGCAGTATTTT. The rearrangement joins TRBV30 to TRBJ2-3; 7 nucleotides match TRBD2. J gave up 1 base and V 0 bases, and 4 bases lay outside the gene matches. The CDR3 is 15 residues long. The germline gives CDR1 GTSNPN, CDR2 SVGIG (reference sequence). Full variable domain (missing parts from reference TRBV30 and TRBJ2-3): SQTIHQWPATLVQPVGSPLSLECTVEGTSNPNLYWYRQAAGRGLQLLFYSVGIGQISSEVPQNLSASRPQDRQFILSSKKLLLSDSGFYLCAWSVAGAGTDTQYFGPGTRLTVL.

The chain uses TRBV6-5 and TRBJ2-5; D is possibly TRBD2 (5 bases). The V gene lost 0 bases and the J gene lost 0 bases, with 8 bases spanning the gap. The germline V gene encodes CDR1 MNHEY and CDR2 SVGAGI. The CDR3 runs 15 residues. This CDR3 reads CASSYSRGNQETQYF. In DNA, the CDR3 is TGTGCCAGCAGTTACTCACGGGGTAACCAAGAGACCCAGTACTTC.

This clonotype occurred many times. The chain carries TRBV18 and TRBJ1-4; D is undetermined. Deletions cut 3 bases from V and 10 bases from J, with 18 bases between. There are 15 residues in the CDR3. CDR1 and CDR2 (germline): KGHSH, LQKENI. CDR3 in amino acids: CASSPDGNLNGKLFF. The CDR3 bases are TGTGCCAGCTCACCGGACGGAAATCTAAACGGAAAACTGTTTTTT.

This clonotype was recorded a few times. The chain employs TRBV4-3 and TRBJ2-3, with D possibly TRBD2 on 6 matching bases. The germline CDR1 and CDR2 sequences are LGHNA and YSLEER. The V and J ends lost 3 bases and 3 bases respectively, with 16 bases between them. This CDR3 spans 16 amino acids. For the CDR3, the DNA is TGCGCCAGCAGCCAGTCCGGTTCGGGAGCAACAGATACGCAGTATTTT. It is translated as CASSQSGSGATDTQYF.

This clonotype showed up just a few times. This chain connects TRBV6-2 or TRBV6-3 to TRBJ1-1; tentatively, D is TRBD1 (6 bases). Germline CDR1 MNHEY, CDR2 SVGEGT. This CDR3 has 16 residues. The V end was cut by 4 bases, the J end by 1 base, with 16 bases between. This chain's CDR3 is CASSSLTAGANTEAFF. The CDR3 nucleotides read TGTGCCAGCAGTTCATTGACGGCGGGGGCGAACACTGAAGCTTTCTTT.

This clonotype was counted many times. This chain joins TRBV5-1 and TRBJ1-1; D is uncertain. CDR3 length: 14 amino acids. The ends were cut back, 0 bases at V and 3 bases at J, with 9 bases in the middle. The germline V gene has CDR1 SGHRS and CDR2 YFSETQ. CDR3 sequence (DNA): TGCGCCAGCAGCTTGGCCGCAGGCCACACTGAAGCTTTCTTT. Its protein product is CASSLAAGHTEAFF.

This clonotype was seen a handful of times. This chain joins TRBV6-2 or TRBV6-3 and TRBJ2-7; D might be TRBD1 or TRBD2, each matching 6 bases. V was shortened by 5 bases and J by 4 bases, with 15 bases between the two germline ends. The germline V gene has CDR1 MNHEY and CDR2 SVGEGT. The CDR3 is 14 residues long. The CDR3 loop is CASSNGGRRYEQYF. DNA of the CDR3: TGTGCCAGCAGTAACGGGGGCAGGAGGTACGAGCAGTACTTC.

This chain joins TRBV6-2 or TRBV6-3 and TRBJ2-3; 11 positions match TRBD1. J lost 2 bases, V lost 6 bases, and 7 bases had no gene match. The CDR3 has 16 amino acids. Per the germline V gene, CDR1 is MNHEY and CDR2 is SVGEGT. CDR3 DNA: TGTGCCAGCAGCTTCCGGGACAGGGGGGACACAGATACGCAGTATTTT. This translates into CASSFRDRGDTDTQYF.

The chain carries TRBV7-2 and TRBJ2-3, with unresolved D. CDR1 is SGHTA, CDR2 FQGNSA, per germline. V was cut by 6 bases and J by 6 bases, with 10 bases left in between. The CDR3 contains 12 residues. The CDR3 DNA is TGTGCCAGCAGATACATGGGGGATACGCAGTATTTT. It specifies CASRYMGDTQYF. Full variable domain (remainder filled in from reference TRBV7-2 and TRBJ2-3): GAGVSQSPSNKVTEKGKDVELRCDPISGHTALYWYRQSLGQGLEFLIYFQGNSAPDKSGLPSDRFSAERTGGSVSTLTIQRTQQEDSAVYLCASRYMGDTQYFGPGTRLTVL.

The rearrangement joins TRBV6-5 to TRBJ1-1; D gene ambiguous. V dropped 2 bases and J dropped 0 bases, with 16 bases sitting between them. Per the germline V gene, CDR1 is MNHEY and CDR2 is SVGAGI. The CDR3 runs 17 residues. CDR3: CASSYRTVNPLNTEAFF. The CDR3 nucleotides read TGTGCCAGCAGTTACCGTACAGTAAACCCTCTGAACACTGAAGCTTTCTTT.

CDR3 in DNA: TGTGCCACCAGCAGAGAATTCAGGGTTCGCGAGCAGTACTTC. Its protein product is CATSREFRVREQYF. V is TRBV15 and J is TRBJ2-7; tentative D call: TRBD1 (5 bases). Between the trimmed V and J ends, which lost 0 bases and 6 bases, there was a span of 12 bases. CDR3 size: 14 residues. The germline V gene encodes CDR1 LNHNV and CDR2 YYDKDF (reference sequence).

This clonotype was detected a few times. The genes are TRBV18 and TRBJ2-2; 8 bases agree with TRBD2. The CDR3 contains 15 residues. Looked up from germline, CDR1 is KGHSH and CDR2 is LQKENI. The V gene end was trimmed by 8 bases and the J gene end by 0 bases; junction bases not matched to a gene: 5. The CDR3 DNA is TGTGCCAGCCCAACTAGCGGCTCGAACACCGGGGAGCTGTTTTTT. This codes for CASPTSGSNTGELFF.